The sequence of this T cell receptor (beta chain) was determined in a study of post-analysis software for immune sequencing data. CDR1 SGHTA and CDR2 FQGTGA come from the germline V gene. There are 16 residues in the CDR3. With V trimmed by 1 base and J by 3 bases, 3 bases remained unmatched. Study-level results: Significantly lower normalized Chao1 diversity was seen in multiple sclerosis patients than in controls. When the samples were clustered directly with F measure, those that had been prepared in the same batch showed strong co-clustering. With TRBV5-6, TRBV5-1 and TRBV20-1 included, 5 or 6 TRBV segments were more frequent in patients than in controls.

Unique molecular identifiers tagged the TCR beta cDNA libraries. T cells numbering about 0.9 to 10 million yielded cDNA molecules that totaled about 500,000. TCRdb independently ran MiXCR on the PCR reads; one entry per CDR3 protein. The sample holds about 810,000 distinct CDR3 sequences; approximately 50% are singletons and the top ten take roughly 4.4%. To note about this clonotype: Its antigen is unidentified.

The clonotype comes from a girl between 10 and 17 years old with multiple sclerosis. The V gene is TRBV7-3, the J gene TRBJ2-1, with 10 bases aligning to TRBD1. Source material: blood. The CDR3 DNA reads TGTGCCAGCAGCTTAAGACAGGGGGCATACTACAATGAGCAGTTCTTC. Translated, it gives CASSLRQGAYYNEQFF. The full variable domain, completed using reference TRBV7-3 and TRBJ2-1, is GAGVSQTPSNKVTEKGKYVELRCDPISGHTALYWYRQSLGQGPEFLIYFQGTGAADDSGLPNDRFFAVRPEGSVSTLKIQRTERGDSAVYLCASSLRQGAYYNEQFFGPGTRLTVL.